This note documents a single TCR beta chain sequence. The data stem from a study of blood T cell repertoires in COVID-19. Overall study context: Acute and convalescent COVID-19 samples came from the United States, Italy and Spain.

In the authors' workflow: Estimated nucleated cell counts came from reference gene primer amplification. Clones were read by immunoSEQ multiplex PCR, and TCRdb kept only the in-frame ones, dropping some. The D gene and trimming were derived from the DNA, and the V and J assignments and clone size from that table. The sample consists of approximately 290,000 clones, approximately 85% of them appearing once. Germline-derived CDR1 and CDR2 are SGHDN and FVKESK. V lost 0 bases to trimming and J lost 6 bases; unmatched junction nucleotides: 10. The CDR3 length is 19 residues. Sequencing used peripheral blood. J is TRBJ2-2 and V is TRBV14, with 13 bases aligning to TRBD2. This clonotype originated in a human donor with COVID-19, enrolled during active disease. The donor label of this sample is uncertain. The CDR3 region is CASSQEGPGLAGEAGELFF. CDR3 bases: TGTGCCAGCAGCCAAGAGGGTCCCGGACTAGCGGGAGAGGCCGGGGAGCTGTTTTTT.